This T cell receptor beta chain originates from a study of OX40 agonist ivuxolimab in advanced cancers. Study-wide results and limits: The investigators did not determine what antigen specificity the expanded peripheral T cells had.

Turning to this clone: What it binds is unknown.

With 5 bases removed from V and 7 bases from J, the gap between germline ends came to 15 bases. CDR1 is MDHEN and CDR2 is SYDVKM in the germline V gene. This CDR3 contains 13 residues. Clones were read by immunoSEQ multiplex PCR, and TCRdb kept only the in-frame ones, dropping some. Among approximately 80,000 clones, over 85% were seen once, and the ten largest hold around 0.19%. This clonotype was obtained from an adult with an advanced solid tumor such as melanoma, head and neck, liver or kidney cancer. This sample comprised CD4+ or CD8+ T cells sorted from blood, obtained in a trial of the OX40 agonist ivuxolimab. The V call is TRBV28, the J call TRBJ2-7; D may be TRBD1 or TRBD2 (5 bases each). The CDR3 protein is CASSPGFTGEQYF. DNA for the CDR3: TGTGCCAGCAGTCCAGGGTTTACGGGGGAGCAGTACTTC. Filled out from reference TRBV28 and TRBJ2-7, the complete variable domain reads DVKVTQSSRYLVKRTGEKVFLECVQDMDHENMFWYRQDPGLGLRLIYFSYDVKMKEKGDIPEGYSVSREKKERFSLILESASTNQTSMYLCASSPGFTGEQYFGPGTRLTVT.